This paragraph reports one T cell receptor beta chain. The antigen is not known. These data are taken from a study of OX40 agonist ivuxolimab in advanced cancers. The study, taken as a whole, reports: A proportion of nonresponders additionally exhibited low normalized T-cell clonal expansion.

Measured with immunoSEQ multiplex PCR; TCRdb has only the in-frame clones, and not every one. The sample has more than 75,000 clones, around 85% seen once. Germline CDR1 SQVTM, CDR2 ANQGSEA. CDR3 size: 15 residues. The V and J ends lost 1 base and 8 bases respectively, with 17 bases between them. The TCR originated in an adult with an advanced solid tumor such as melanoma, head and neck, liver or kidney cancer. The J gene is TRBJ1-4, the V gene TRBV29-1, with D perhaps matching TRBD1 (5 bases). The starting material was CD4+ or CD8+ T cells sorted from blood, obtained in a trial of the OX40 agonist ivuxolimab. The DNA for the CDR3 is TGCAGCGTTGAAGTGGGGACGGGAGGGAGGGAAAAACTGTTTTTT. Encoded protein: CSVEVGTGGREKLFF.